A single sample gave rise to the 5 T cell receptor beta chains below, sequenced in a study of glioma-infiltrating T cells after dendritic cell vaccination. Some clones are missing from TCRdb's copy, which holds only in-frame ones; the method was immunoSEQ multiplex PCR. The sample carries tens of thousands of clones, almost 85% recorded once. The sample here was blood, taken before dendritic cell vaccination. These receptors all come from a human donor with glioblastoma.

As DNA, the CDR3 is TGCGCCAGCAGCCGGGATGACAGGAGCTACAATGAGCAGTTCTTC. This gives the protein CASSRDDRSYNEQFF. This chain joins TRBV5-1 and TRBJ2-1; perhaps TRBD1 as D (6 bases). The germline CDR1 and CDR2 sequences are SGHRS and YFSETQ. The germline V and J ends were trimmed by 4 bases and 3 bases, with 14 bases remaining between them. This CDR3 contains 15 residues.

The sample holds one count of this clone. This chain links TRBV18 with TRBJ2-4; 8 nucleotides match TRBD2. Germline CDR1 is KGHSH and CDR2 is LQKENI. The CDR3 consists of 17 residues. Trimming cost V 4 bases and J 0 bases; bases outside gene matches: 8. The CDR3 nucleotides are TGTGCCAGCTCACTCGTTAGCGGGGCACTAGCCAAAAACATTCAGTACTTC. Amino acids: CASSLVSGALAKNIQYF. The full variable domain, its missing parts supplied by reference TRBV18 and TRBJ2-4, is NAGVMQNPRHLVRRRGQEARLRCSPMKGHSHVYWYRQLPEEGLKFMVYLQKENIIDESGMPKERFSAEFPKEGPSILRIQQVVRGDSAAYFCASSLVSGALAKNIQYFGAGTRLSVL.

The genes are TRBV14 and TRBJ2-1; 11 nucleotides match TRBD2. The CDR3 is 15 amino acids. Per the germline V gene, CDR1 is SGHDN and CDR2 is FVKESK. Trimming at V came to 8 bases and at J to 8 bases, leaving 11 bases not matched to a gene. The CDR3 coding sequence is TGTGCCAGCCGGGTAGCGGGAGGGCCGGAACATGAGCAGTTCTTC. Its protein product is CASRVAGGPEHEQFF. Full variable domain (missing parts from reference TRBV14 and TRBJ2-1): EAGVTQFPSHSVIEKGQTVTLRCDPISGHDNLYWYRRVMGKEIKFLLHFVKESKQDESGMPNNRFLAERTGGTYSTLKVQPAELEDSGVYFCASRVAGGPEHEQFFGPGTRLTVL.

The CDR3 region has the DNA TGCGCCAGCAGTCCTGAACCGGTCTACGCGGGAGACTATGGCTACACCTTC. Its translation is CASSPEPVYAGDYGYTF. This chain links TRBV5-1 with TRBJ1-2; D is uncertain. The germline V and J ends were trimmed by 5 bases and 3 bases, with 23 bases remaining between them. Germline-derived CDR1 and CDR2 are SGHRS and YFSETQ. The CDR3 extends over 17 amino acids.

This chain links TRBV19 with TRBJ2-3; possibly TRBD2 for D (5 bases). The CDR3 covers 14 residues. V lost 3 bases, J lost 1 base, and 8 bases lay in between. The V gene's germline CDR1 is LNHDA and CDR2 SQIVND (reference sequence). The CDR3 reads CASSIPGGTDTQYF. For the CDR3, the DNA is TGTGCCAGTAGTATCCCCGGGGGCACAGATACGCAGTATTTT.